The rows below give T cell receptor beta chains drawn from one sample of a study of glioma-infiltrating T cells after dendritic cell vaccination. Produced via immunoSEQ multiplex PCR; TCRdb's table is partial and in-frame only. The data hold 75,000 to 100,000 clones, with about 79% observed a single time. The sequencing used blood, collected before dendritic cell vaccination. These receptors all stem from a human donor with glioblastoma. CDR3s include the opening cysteine and the closing phenylalanine or tryptophan. Each record gives: D gene, J gene, clone size, V gene, CDR3 DNA, CDR3 protein. The D gene is left open where the match is weak. Size tells how often a clone was seen (once, few, many) or the class of an expanded clone, and some rows leave it out.

>.|TRBJ2-1|.|TRBV11-2
TGTGCCAGCAGCTTATCAGAGGGCCATGGGTATGAGCAGTTCTTC
CASSLSEGHGYEQFF
>TRBD1|TRBJ1-6|.|TRBV19
TGTGCCAGTAGTAGGGGACAGGGGGCTAATAATTCACCCCTCCACTTT
CASSRGQGANNSPLHF
>.|TRBJ2-7|.|TRBV5-6
TGTGCCAGCAGCTTGGGTACCGGACAGCGAGTGGCTTACGAGCAGTACTTC
CASSLGTGQRVAYEQYF
>TRBD2|TRBJ2-1|.|TRBV28
TGTGCCAGCCTTAGCGGGAGTTACTACAATGAGCAGTTCTTC
CASLSGSYYNEQFF
>.|TRBJ2-7|.|TRBV9
TGTGCCAGCAGCGGGAATCGGAACTGGGGCACATCCTTC
CASSGNRNWGTSF
>.|TRBJ1-6|.|TRBV9
TGTGCCAGCAGCGGAGGGGGTTCCTATAATTCACCCCTCCACTTT
CASSGGGSYNSPLHF
>TRBD2|TRBJ2-7|.|TRBV9
TGTGCCAGCAGCGTAGTCGGGGGGGAATTTTACGAGCAGTACTTC
CASSVVGGEFYEQYF
>TRBD1|TRBJ2-7|.|TRBV11-2
TGTGCCAGCAGCTTAGAGGGGGGGACAGGGGGCTACGAGCAGTACTTC
CASSLEGGTGGYEQYF
>TRBD1|TRBJ1-2|.|TRBV27
TGTGCCAGCACCGACAGGGGGCGGATAAGCTACACCTTC
CASTDRGRISYTF
>.|TRBJ1-5|.|TRBV18
TGTGCCAGCTCACCAGTACAGGTTGAGAATCAGCCCCAGCATTTT
CASSPVQVENQPQHF
>TRBD2|TRBJ2-2|.|TRBV5-4
TGTGCCAGCAGCTCGGGACTAGCGGGAGGAGGTACCGGGGAGCTGTTTTTT
CASSSGLAGGGTGELFF
>TRBD2|TRBJ2-5|.|TRBV5-4
TGTGCCAGCAGCTTGAGAGGACTAGCGGGAGAGACCCAGTACTTC
CASSLRGLAGETQYF
>.|TRBJ2-3|.|TRBV4-1
TGCGCCAGCAGGTCGGTCATTCACACAGATACGCAGTATTTT
CASRSVIHTDTQYF
>.|TRBJ1-1|.|TRBV30
TGTGCCTGGAGTCGGAGCAGGGTGGGGATGAACACTGAAGCTTTCTTT
CAWSRSRVGMNTEAFF
>.|TRBJ2-1|few|TRBV29-1
TGCAGCGTCACAGGGCCCAGCTCCTACAATGAGCAGTTCTTC
CSVTGPSSYNEQFF